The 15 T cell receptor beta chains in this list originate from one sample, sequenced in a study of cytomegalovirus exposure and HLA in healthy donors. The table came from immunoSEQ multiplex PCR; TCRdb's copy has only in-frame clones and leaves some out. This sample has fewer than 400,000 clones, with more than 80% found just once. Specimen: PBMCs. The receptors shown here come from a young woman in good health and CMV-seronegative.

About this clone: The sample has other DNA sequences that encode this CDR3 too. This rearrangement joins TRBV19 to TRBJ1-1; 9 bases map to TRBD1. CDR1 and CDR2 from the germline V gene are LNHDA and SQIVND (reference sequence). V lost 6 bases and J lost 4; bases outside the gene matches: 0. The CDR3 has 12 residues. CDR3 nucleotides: TGTGCCAGTAGGACAGGGGGCACTGAAGCTTTCTTT. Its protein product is CASRTGGTEAFF.

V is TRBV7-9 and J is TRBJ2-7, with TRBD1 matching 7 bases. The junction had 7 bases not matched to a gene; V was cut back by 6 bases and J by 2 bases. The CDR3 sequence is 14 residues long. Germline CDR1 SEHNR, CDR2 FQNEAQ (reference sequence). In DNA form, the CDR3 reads TGTGCCAGCAGACACCGGGACAGTCCCTACGAGCAGTACTTC. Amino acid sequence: CASRHRDSPYEQYF.

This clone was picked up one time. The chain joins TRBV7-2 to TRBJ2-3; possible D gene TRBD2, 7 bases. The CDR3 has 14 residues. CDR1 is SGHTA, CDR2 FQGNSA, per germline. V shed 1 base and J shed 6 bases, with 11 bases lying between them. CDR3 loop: CASSLVRGADTQYF. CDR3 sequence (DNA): TGTGCCAGCAGCTTAGTTCGGGGGGCGGATACGCAGTATTTT.

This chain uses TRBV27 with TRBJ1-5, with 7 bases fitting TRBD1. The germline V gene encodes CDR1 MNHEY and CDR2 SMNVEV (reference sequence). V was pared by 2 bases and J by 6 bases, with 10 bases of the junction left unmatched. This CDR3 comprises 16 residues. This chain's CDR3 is CASSLKAGGGSQPQHF. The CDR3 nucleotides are TGTGCCAGCAGTTTAAAGGCAGGGGGAGGTAGTCAGCCCCAGCATTTT.

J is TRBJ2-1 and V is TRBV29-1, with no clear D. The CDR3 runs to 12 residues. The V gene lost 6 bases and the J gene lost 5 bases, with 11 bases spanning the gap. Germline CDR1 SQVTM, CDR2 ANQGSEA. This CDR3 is CSVSLDNNEQFF. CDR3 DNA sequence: TGCAGCGTGAGTTTAGATAACAATGAGCAGTTCTTC.

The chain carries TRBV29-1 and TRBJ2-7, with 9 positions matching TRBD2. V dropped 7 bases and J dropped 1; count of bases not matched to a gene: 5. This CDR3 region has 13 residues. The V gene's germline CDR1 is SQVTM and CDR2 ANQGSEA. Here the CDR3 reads CSAQRGESYEQYF. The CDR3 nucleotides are TGCAGCGCCCAGCGGGGGGAGTCCTACGAGCAGTACTTC.

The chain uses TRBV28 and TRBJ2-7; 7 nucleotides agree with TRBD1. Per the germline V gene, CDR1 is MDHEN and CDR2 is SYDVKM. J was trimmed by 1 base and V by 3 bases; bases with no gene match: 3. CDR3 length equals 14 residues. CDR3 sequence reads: CASSFGTVSYEQYF. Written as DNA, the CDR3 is TGTGCCAGCAGTTTCGGGACAGTTTCCTACGAGCAGTACTTC.

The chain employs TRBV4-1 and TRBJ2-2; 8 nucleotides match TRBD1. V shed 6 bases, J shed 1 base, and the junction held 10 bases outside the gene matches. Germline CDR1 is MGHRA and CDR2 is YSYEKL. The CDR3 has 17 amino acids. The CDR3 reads CASSLIQGAGNTGELFF. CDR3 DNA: TGCGCCAGCAGTCTAATTCAGGGGGCGGGGAACACCGGGGAGCTGTTTTTT.

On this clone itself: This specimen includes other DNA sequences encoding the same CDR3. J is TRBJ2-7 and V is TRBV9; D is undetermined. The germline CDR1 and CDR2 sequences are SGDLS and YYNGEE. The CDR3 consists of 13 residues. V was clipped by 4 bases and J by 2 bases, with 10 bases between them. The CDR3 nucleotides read TGTGCCAGCAGCCCCCGTCCCGCCTACGAGCAGTACTTC. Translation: CASSPRPAYEQYF.

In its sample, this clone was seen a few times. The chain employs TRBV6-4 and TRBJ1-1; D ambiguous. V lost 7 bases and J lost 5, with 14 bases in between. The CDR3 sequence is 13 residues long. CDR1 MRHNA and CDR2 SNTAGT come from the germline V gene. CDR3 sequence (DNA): TGTGCCAGCATCCCGCGGGATGGGACTGAAGCTTTCTTT. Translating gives CASIPRDGTEAFF.

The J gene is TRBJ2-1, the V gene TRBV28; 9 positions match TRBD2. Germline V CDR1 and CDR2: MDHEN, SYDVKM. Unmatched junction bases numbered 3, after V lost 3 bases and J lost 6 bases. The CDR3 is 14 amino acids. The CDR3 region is CASSFRGRVNEQFF. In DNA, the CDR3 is TGTGCCAGCAGTTTCCGCGGGAGGGTCAATGAGCAGTTCTTC. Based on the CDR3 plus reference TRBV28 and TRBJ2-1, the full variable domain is DVKVTQSSRYLVKRTGEKVFLECVQDMDHENMFWYRQDPGLGLRLIYFSYDVKMKEKGDIPEGYSVSREKKERFSLILESASTNQTSMYLCASSFRGRVNEQFFGPGTRLTVL.

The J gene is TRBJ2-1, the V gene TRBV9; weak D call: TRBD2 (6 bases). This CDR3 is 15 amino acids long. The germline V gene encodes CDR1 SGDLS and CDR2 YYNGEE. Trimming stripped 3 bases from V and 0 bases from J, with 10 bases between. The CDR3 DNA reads TGTGCCAGCAGCGCGGGCGGGAACTCCTACAATGAGCAGTTCTTC. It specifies CASSAGGNSYNEQFF.

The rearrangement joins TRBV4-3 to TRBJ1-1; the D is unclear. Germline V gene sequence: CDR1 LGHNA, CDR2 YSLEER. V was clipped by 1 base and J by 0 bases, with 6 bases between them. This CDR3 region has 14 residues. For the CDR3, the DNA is TGCGCCAGCAGCCAAGGGGCAGTGAACACTGAAGCTTTCTTT. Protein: CASSQGAVNTEAFF.

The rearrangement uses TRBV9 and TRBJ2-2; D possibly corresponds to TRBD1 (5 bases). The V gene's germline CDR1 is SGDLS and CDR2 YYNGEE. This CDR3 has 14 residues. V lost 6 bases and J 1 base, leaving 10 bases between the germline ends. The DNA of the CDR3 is TGTGCCAGCAAGGACGGACAGAACACCGGGGAGCTGTTTTTT. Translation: CASKDGQNTGELFF.

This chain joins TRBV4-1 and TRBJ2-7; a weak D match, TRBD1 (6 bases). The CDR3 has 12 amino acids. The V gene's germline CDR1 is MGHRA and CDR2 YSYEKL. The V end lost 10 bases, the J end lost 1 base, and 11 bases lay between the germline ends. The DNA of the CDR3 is TGCGCCACCTCAGGGGCGTCCTACGAGCAGTACTTC. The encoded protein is CATSGASYEQYF.